Below are 30 T cell receptor beta chains sequenced from a single sample in a study of neurological immune-mediated disorders. Time point reported: longitudinal time-point 1 (baseline). TCRdb reanalysed the 5' RACE reads using MiXCR and keeps one entry per CDR3 protein. Of tens of thousands of distinct CDR3 sequences listed, about 3.2% are singletons. The specimen was PBMCs. These receptors all stem from a woman in her sixties or seventies with multiple sclerosis.

This clonotype occurred many times. V usage is TRBV20-1 and J usage is TRBJ1-3; D unresolved. Deletions cut 0 bases from V and 2 bases from J, with 11 bases between. CDR3 length: 15 residues. Looked up from germline, CDR1 is DFQATT and CDR2 is SNEGSKA (reference sequence). CDR3 sequence (DNA): TGCAGTGCTAGAGACCATAGACAAGCTGGAAACACCATATATTTT. This translates into CSARDHRQAGNTIYF.

This clonotype has a count of ten or more. The chain is built from TRBV19 and TRBJ2-1; unclear D gene. CDR1 is LNHDA, CDR2 SQIVND, per germline (reference sequence). The CDR3 totals 15 residues. The V end lost 4 bases, the J end lost 0 bases, and 10 bases lay between the germline ends. The CDR3 nucleotides read TGTGCCAGTAGTACTACACTGGGCTCCTACAATGAGCAGTTCTTC. Translation gives CASSTTLGSYNEQFF.

This clonotype was observed a handful of times. V and J are TRBV7-2 and TRBJ2-1; TRBD2 matches 12 bases. Looked up from germline, CDR1 is SGHTA and CDR2 is FQGNSA. The V gene end was trimmed by 2 bases and the J gene end by 4 bases; junction bases not matched to a gene: 3. The CDR3 is 16 residues long. CDR3 in DNA: TGTGCCAGCAGCTTAACTAGCGGGGGGACTTACAATGAGCAGTTCTTC. Amino acid sequence: CASSLTSGGTYNEQFF.

This clonotype appeared many times. The rearrangement uses TRBV6-1 and TRBJ1-5; TRBD1 is a possible D gene (5 bases). Trimming took off 6 bases at V and 5 bases at J, with 17 bases between the two ends. Germline CDR1 and CDR2: MNHNS and SASEGT. The CDR3 consists of 15 residues. CDR3 region: CASRGQGGKDQPQHF. The CDR3 DNA reads TGTGCCAGCAGAGGCCAGGGTGGAAAGGATCAGCCCCAGCATTTT.

This clonotype was counted many times. The gene calls are TRBV4-2 and TRBJ1-1; D remains ambiguous. The CDR3 spans 15 residues. From germline, CDR1 is LGHNA and CDR2 YNFKEQ. V was cut by 0 bases and J by 4 bases, with 12 bases left in between. The CDR3 sequence is CASSQDPGQTTEAFF. DNA for the CDR3: TGTGCCAGCAGCCAAGATCCGGGTCAGACCACTGAAGCTTTCTTT.

CDR3 sequence reads: CSARGVAGVYNEQFF. CDR3 DNA: TGCAGTGCCAGGGGCGTAGCGGGGGTGTACAATGAGCAGTTCTTC. The chain employs TRBV20-1 and TRBJ2-1; 9 nucleotides match TRBD2. The CDR3 runs to 15 residues. The germline V gene has CDR1 DFQATT and CDR2 SNEGSKA (reference sequence). V gave up 6 bases and J gave up 4 bases; unmatched junction bases: 10.

In this sample, this clonotype turned up many times. The V gene is TRBV20-1, the J gene TRBJ2-1; 8 nucleotides agree with TRBD1. Germline values: CDR1 DFQATT, CDR2 SNEGSKA (reference sequence). V lost 6 bases to trimming and J lost 4 bases; unmatched junction nucleotides: 5. The CDR3 totals 13 residues. The CDR3 DNA reads TGCAGTGCCCGCGGGACAGGATACAATGAGCAGTTCTTC. Amino acids: CSARGTGYNEQFF.

This clonotype was found many times. The chain carries TRBV27 and TRBJ2-7; D is uncertain. Trimming left V 2 bases short and J 1 base short, with 9 bases between. This CDR3 is built from 14 residues. The germline V gene has CDR1 MNHEY and CDR2 SMNVEV (reference sequence). The CDR3 is CASSLGDVSYEQYF. In DNA form, the CDR3 reads TGTGCCAGCAGTTTAGGTGACGTTTCCTACGAGCAGTACTTC.

This clonotype was detected ten times or more. The chain combines TRBV9 with TRBJ1-2, with 9 positions matching TRBD1. V shed 0 bases, J shed 1 base, and the junction held 4 bases outside the gene matches. Germline CDR1 and CDR2: SGDLS and YYNGEE. The CDR3 extends over 16 amino acids. The CDR3 nucleotides are TGTGCCAGCAGCGTAGTGGGACAGGGCCTTAACTATGGCTACACCTTC. This gives the protein CASSVVGQGLNYGYTF.

This clonotype was seen at least ten times. J is TRBJ1-2 and V is TRBV5-1, with D possibly being TRBD1 (6 bases). The CDR3 is 14 residues long. Trimming shortened V by 3 bases and J by 6 bases, and 15 bases separated the two germline ends. CDR1 and CDR2 (germline): SGHRS, YFSETQ. The CDR3 DNA is TGCGCCAGCAGCTCCGCCTCTTCAGGGGATGGCTACACCTTC. Translation gives CASSSASSGDGYTF.

A word on this clonotype: This may arise from a read error, as a much more abundant clone is one base away. The V gene is TRBV20-1, the J gene TRBJ1-1; D may be TRBD1 (6 bases). CDR3 length: 14 amino acids. V lost 0 bases and J lost 4, with 12 bases in between. Per germline, CDR1 DFQATT and CDR2 SNEGSKA (reference sequence). The CDR3 is CSARDWVGGTEAFF. The CDR3 bases are TGCAGTGCTAGAGATTGGGTAGGGGGCACTGAAGCTTTCTTT.

Many counts were recorded for this clonotype. The chain combines TRBV5-1 with TRBJ2-5, with D perhaps being TRBD1 or TRBD2 (6 bases each). With 3 bases removed from V and 2 bases from J, the gap between germline ends came to 11 bases. Germline CDR1 and CDR2: SGHRS and YFSETQ. The CDR3 length is 14 residues. CDR3 protein: CASSSGARQETQYF. CDR3 nucleotides: TGCGCCAGCAGCTCGGGGGCCAGGCAAGAGACCCAGTACTTC.

In its sample, this clonotype was seen many times. The V and J genes are TRBV20-1 and TRBJ1-5; D not certain. V was clipped by 0 bases and J by 4 bases, with 13 bases between them. CDR3 size: 15 residues. Germline V CDR1 and CDR2: DFQATT, SNEGSKA (reference sequence). Written as DNA, the CDR3 is TGCAGTGCTAGAGATTCCCGCAGCGTAAATCAGCCCCAGCATTTT. Its translation: CSARDSRSVNQPQHF.

This clonotype was found many times. This chain links TRBV12-3 or TRBV12-4 with TRBJ1-1; 7 bases agree with TRBD1. The CDR3 has 15 amino acids. Trimming cost V 5 bases and J 1 base; bases outside gene matches: 7. The CDR3 bases are TGTGCCAGCAGTGTGTCAGGGGGAGGGAACACTGAAGCTTTCTTT. Its protein is CASSVSGGGNTEAFF.

In this sample, this clonotype turned up many times. The chain carries TRBV6-6 and TRBJ1-4; D is ambiguous. The CDR3 contains 16 residues. The ends were cut back, 5 bases at V and 0 bases at J, with 13 bases in the middle. Germline V gene sequence: CDR1 MNHNY, CDR2 SVGAGI (reference sequence). CDR3 DNA sequence: TGTGCCAGCAGTCCCCGGGCAACCGCAACTAATGAAAAACTGTTTTTT. Amino acid sequence: CASSPRATATNEKLFF.

This clonotype showed up many times. This chain uses TRBV3-1 with TRBJ2-1, with D unresolved. The CDR3 consists of 11 residues. Per the germline V gene, CDR1 is LGHDT and CDR2 is YNNKEL (reference sequence). V shed 0 bases and J shed 10 bases, with 4 bases lying between them. CDR3 DNA: TGTGCCAGCAGCCAAGAGAACGAGCAGTTCTTC. This translates into CASSQENEQFF.

This clonotype came up many times. The J gene is TRBJ1-1, the V gene TRBV5-1, with 7 positions matching TRBD1. The V gene's germline CDR1 is SGHRS and CDR2 YFSETQ. Trimming at V came to 0 bases and at J to 4 bases, leaving 3 bases not matched to a gene. This CDR3 is 14 amino acids long. CDR3 sequence: CASSLGQGCTEAFF. CDR3 coding DNA: TGCGCCAGCAGCTTGGGACAGGGATGCACTGAAGCTTTCTTT.

This clonotype was found many times. This sequence joins TRBV20-1 and TRBJ1-1; TRBD1 is a possible D gene (6 bases). The germline gives CDR1 DFQATT, CDR2 SNEGSKA (reference sequence). Deletions cut 6 bases from V and 1 base from J, with 12 bases between. The CDR3 extends over 13 amino acids. This CDR3 reads CSAETGQNTEAFF. The DNA for the CDR3 is TGCAGTGCCGAGACAGGCCAGAACACTGAAGCTTTCTTT.

At least ten counts were recorded for this clonotype. This rearrangement joins TRBV2 to TRBJ1-4; no firm D call. The CDR3 covers 14 residues. V lost 6 bases and J lost 0, with 8 bases in between. Germline CDR1 is SNHLY and CDR2 is FYNNEI. CDR3 amino acids: CASRGLATNEKLFF. Written as DNA, the CDR3 is TGTGCCAGCAGGGGTCTCGCAACTAATGAAAAACTGTTTTTT.

This clonotype has only a few counts. The chain carries TRBV3-1 and TRBJ2-7, with D perhaps matching TRBD1 or TRBD2 (6 bases each). The CDR3 length is 15 residues. The V gene's germline CDR1 is LGHDT and CDR2 YNNKEL (reference sequence). The V gene lost 2 bases and the J gene lost 2 bases, with 13 bases spanning the gap. In DNA, the CDR3 is TGTGCCAGCAGCCAAAGGGGGGAGGTCGCCTACGAGCAGTACTTC. It translates to CASSQRGEVAYEQYF.

Many counts were recorded for this clonotype. The gene calls are TRBV7-9 and TRBJ2-3, with D hard to call. CDR1 and CDR2 (germline): SEHNR, FQNEAQ (reference sequence). V lost 8 bases to trimming and J lost 0 bases, with 15 bases between them. The length of the CDR3 is 15 residues. This CDR3 reads CASAPARPSTDTQYF. The CDR3 DNA is TGTGCCAGCGCGCCGGCTAGGCCTAGCACAGATACGCAGTATTTT. The full variable domain, its missing parts supplied by reference TRBV7-9 and TRBJ2-3, is DTGVSQNPRHKITKRGQNVTFRCDPISEHNRLYWYRQTLGQGPEFLTYFQNEAQLEKSRLLSDRFSAERPKGSFSTLEIQRTEQGDSAMYLCASAPARPSTDTQYFGPGTRLTVL.

There are many counts of this clonotype. This chain connects TRBV14 to TRBJ2-7; D possibly uses TRBD1 or TRBD2 (5 bases each). Germline CDR1 reads SGHDN; CDR2 reads FVKESK. There are 16 residues in the CDR3. The V end lost 2 bases, the J end lost 6 bases, and 20 bases lay between the germline ends. CDR3 nucleotides: TGTGCCAGCAGCCAAAATCAGGGAACCCTACTAGGCGAGCAGTACTTC. Translation gives CASSQNQGTLLGEQYF.

In its sample, this clonotype was seen many times. V and J are TRBV20-1 and TRBJ2-5; 9 bases are shared with TRBD1. J gave up 7 bases and V 6 bases, and 15 bases lay outside the gene matches. CDR1 and CDR2 from the germline V gene are DFQATT and SNEGSKA (reference sequence). CDR3 length: 15 amino acids. CDR3 amino acids: CSAMETGGDLWTQYF. CDR3 nucleotides: TGCAGTGCCATGGAGACAGGGGGGGACCTTTGGACCCAGTACTTC.

Many counts were recorded for this clonotype. The rearrangement joins TRBV5-1 to TRBJ2-5; 11 bases match TRBD2. The V gene end was trimmed by 7 bases and the J gene end by 5 bases; junction bases not matched to a gene: 4. The length of the CDR3 is 13 residues. The V gene's germline CDR1 is SGHRS and CDR2 YFSETQ. The CDR3 region is CASGGLAEETQYF. In DNA form, the CDR3 reads TGCGCCAGCGGGGGACTAGCGGAGGAGACCCAGTACTTC.

In this sample, this clonotype turned up a few times. The J gene is TRBJ2-1, the V gene TRBV15, with 15 positions matching TRBD2. This CDR3 is 21 amino acids long. J was trimmed by 0 bases and V by 3 bases; bases with no gene match: 12. CDR1 and CDR2 from the germline V gene are LNHNV and YYDKDF (reference sequence). In DNA, the CDR3 is TGTGCCACCAGCAGCACCGCCGGGACTAGCGGGGGGATACACTCCTACAATGAGCAGTTCTTC. Protein sequence: CATSSTAGTSGGIHSYNEQFF.

This clonotype was counted many times. The chain is built from TRBV5-1 and TRBJ2-7; D unresolved. The CDR3 spans 16 residues. The germline CDR1 and CDR2 sequences are SGHRS and YFSETQ. V lost 2 bases and J 3 bases, leaving 18 bases between the germline ends. The chain's CDR3 is CASSLGQVQVFYEQYF. The CDR3 bases are TGCGCCAGCAGCTTAGGGCAGGTCCAGGTTTTCTACGAGCAGTACTTC.

This clonotype showed up many times. V gene TRBV7-9 combines with J gene TRBJ2-2; possible D gene TRBD1, 5 bases. V was cut by 2 bases and J by 2 bases, with 15 bases left in between. The CDR3 covers 17 residues. CDR1 and CDR2 from the germline V gene are SEHNR and FQNEAQ (reference sequence). The CDR3 coding sequence is TGTGCCAGCAGCTTATATCTGGGGCTGACTAACACCGGGGAGCTGTTTTTT. It is translated as CASSLYLGLTNTGELFF.

This clonotype was observed at least ten times. The CDR3 spells CASGTGRNTDTQYF. CDR3 DNA sequence: TGCGCCAGTGGGACAGGGCGGAACACAGATACGCAGTATTTT. The chain carries TRBV5-1 and TRBJ2-3; TRBD1 aligns across 9 bases. CDR3 length: 14 residues. CDR1 and CDR2 (germline): SGHRS, YFSETQ. With V trimmed by 8 bases and J by 2 bases, 6 bases remained unmatched. Using reference TRBV5-1 and TRBJ2-3 for the parts outside the CDR3, the full variable domain is KAGVTQTPRYLIKTRGQQVTLSCSPISGHRSVSWYQQTPGQGLQFLFEYFSETQRNKGNFPGRFSGRQFSNSRSEMNVSTLELGDSALYLCASGTGRNTDTQYFGPGTRLTVL.

This clonotype was seen ten or more times. The chain uses TRBV19 and TRBJ1-2; D is unresolved. Between the trimmed V and J ends, which lost 5 bases and 5 bases, there was a span of 12 bases. The V gene's germline CDR1 is LNHDA and CDR2 SQIVND (reference sequence). The CDR3 is 13 amino acids. The CDR3 sequence: CASSRWQDYGYTF. DNA of the CDR3: TGTGCCAGTAGTCGGTGGCAGGATTATGGCTACACCTTC.

This clonotype was detected ten times or more. This chain links TRBV24-1 with TRBJ1-4; TRBD1 agrees at 9 bases. The V segment lost 3 bases and the J segment 2 bases; nucleotides outside the gene matches: 6. Germline CDR1 KGHDR, CDR2 SFDVKD. This CDR3 has 17 amino acids. CDR3 sequence (DNA): TGTGCCACCAGTGATCCGGGACAGGGTCTGACTAATGAAAAACTGTTTTTT. It codes for CATSDPGQGLTNEKLFF.